This T cell receptor beta chain was captured in a study of cytomegalovirus exposure and HLA in healthy donors. As concerns this clone: The antigen is undetermined.

Broader study findings: A later analysis found first-cohort TCR clusters tended to co-occur in the 90 to 150 validation repertoires. The authors confirmed in vitro that a few CMV-associated chains were specific for CMV antigens.

The validation cohort, a group of more than 95 subjects, included the donors and was separate from the approximately 680-subject first cohort. Clones were sequenced by immunoSEQ multiplex PCR, and TCRdb holds only the in-frame ones, with some missing. The sample contains 55,000 to 65,000 clones, 80% to 95% of which appear only once. What was sequenced was PBMCs. The sequence came from a man younger than 35 in good health and CMV-seronegative.

The CDR3 bases are TGTGCCAGCAGTTCACGAAGCGCCTTTGAAGCCGACTACGAGCAGTACTTC. Translated, it gives CASSSRSAFEADYEQYF. The rearrangement uses TRBV27 and TRBJ2-7; the D is unclear. V dropped 4 bases and J dropped 3 bases, with 22 bases sitting between them. CDR1 and CDR2 (germline): MNHEY, SMNVEV (reference sequence). This CDR3 spans 17 amino acids.